Sequencing of this T cell receptor beta chain was carried out in a study of cytomegalovirus exposure and HLA in healthy donors (dated by TCRdb to between 2016 and 2019). About the full investigation: An earlier analysis of several hundred of the donors reported more than 250 Gb of sequence data and 100 million to 130 million unique TCR beta sequences from some 180 million T cells. An early release covering roughly 600 HLA-typed donors comprised around 300 gigabases of sequencing data and tens of millions of unique TCR sequences. The genetic ancestry cluster associated with self-reported Caucasian donors included over 80% of the 398 genotyped donors. The study aimed to test whether cataloging public T cell receptors could reveal signatures of past pathogen exposure. The T cell repertoires of several hundred subjects were profiled by immunosequencing and related to cytomegalovirus serostatus. Along with the approximately 670-subject first cohort, a separate validation cohort of around 110 different subjects was used. To predict cytomegalovirus infection status, the study brought together high-throughput TCR immunosequencing, statistical association of individual TCRs with disease status, and machine learning. A later analysis re-examined previously published TCR beta repertoires from about 670 donors and added high-resolution HLA genotyping to investigate patterns of TCR occurrence. Rather than using new phenotypic data, the later analysis identified candidate immune exposures from TCR beta sequences and from how often those sequences occurred across donors. An earlier analysis of a few hundred of the donors applied high-throughput TCR beta sequencing to assess whether each TCR beta V gene segment acted as functional or pseudogenic. Donor age, sex, ethnicity and CMV serostatus were compiled alongside the repertoire data. Genome-wide SNP genotypes for about 65% of the 666 donors were used in a later genetic analysis, which treated that subset as a discovery cohort. Every discovery cohort repertoire had been produced on one sequencing platform. HLA typing covered class I and class II loci at four-digit resolution. Typing coverage varied by locus: 629-630 donors for A, B, C, DRB1 and DQB1; approximately 560 for DQA1; approximately 610 for DPA1; approximately 490 for DPB1. Four to six DR-DQ haplotypes were handled as single units for association and clustering, since linkage in the cohort was strong. Among under 450 genotyped donors of the cohort, an average of approximately 240,000 unique TCR beta nucleotide sequences were sequenced per donor, around 20% of them non-productive.

V loses 4 bases at its end and J loses 4 bases; junction bases beyond the gene matches: 2. The CDR1 and CDR2 encoded by the germline V gene are SNHLY and FYNNEI. The CDR3 starts with the cysteine, ends with the phenylalanine, and has 14 residues. Solely the CDR3 DNA is kept, with 42 bases framed from the first base. To prepare the library, the immunoSEQ multiplex PCR assay was applied. For the multiplex PCR, a mixture combining 60 forward primers for TCR Vbeta segments and 13 reverse primers for TCR Jbeta segments was used. Amplification of the CDR3 region of rearranged TCR beta genes was performed with a multiplex PCR assay on genomic DNA. On the Illumina HiSeq System, the amplified TCR beta libraries were sequenced as 87-base-pair reads. On the authors' methods: A later analysis counted some 74 million unique TCR beta chains across the 640 or so repertoires, and some 11 million of these chains were shared by at least two donors. Raw reads were error-corrected and collapsed into unique sequences with a nearest-neighbor algorithm that merged closely related sequences to remove PCR and sequencing errors. V, D and J gene segments were assigned by aligning CDR3 sequences to IMGT reference sequences. Each retained sequence needed at least a six-nucleotide match to both a V gene segment and a J gene segment. A rearrangement counted as productive if the CDR3 had no stop codons and remained in frame with V and J, and every other rearrangement counted as non-productive. Following IMGT convention, CDR3 was defined as the stretch from the second conserved V-encoded cysteine to the conserved J-encoded phenylalanine. The earlier analysis of 587 of the donors excluded sequences that lacked an unambiguous match to a single V gene segment. An earlier analysis of several hundred of the donors called V segments functional above 56.7% productive rearrangements and segregating when the between-donor standard deviation exceeded 5%. A statistical classification framework was developed to diagnose cytomegalovirus status using the catalog of TCR beta chain sequences. In a later analysis, V and J genes were assigned by comparing TCR nucleotide sequences against IMGT/GENE-DB human TR gene sequences. The TCRdist pipeline was used in a later analysis to assign CDR3 sequences and most-parsimonious VDJ recombination scenarios. In a later analysis, each TCR beta chain was defined by its CDR3 amino acid sequence together with its V-gene family, and reads lacking a unique V-gene family were excluded. A later analysis removed 450 to 600 highly shared, low-generation-probability nucleotide sequences to deal with suspected cross-contamination and a sequencing artifact. A later analysis calculated a clonal expansion index for each public chain from normalized within-repertoire ranks of inferred template counts. A later analysis computed generation probabilities with a VDJ recombination model fitted to out-of-frame rearrangements, and checked the results against IGoR. In a later analysis, TCR-TCR, TCR-HLA and TCR-CMV co-occurrence was scored with hypergeometric tests, and a repertoire-size bias correction was applied to TCR pairs. To estimate false discovery rates, a later analysis permuted the HLA or CMV assignments 20 times. In a later analysis, co-occurring TCRs were grouped using DBSCAN, with TCRdist sequence similarity added in when clustering inside HLA-allele-positive subsets. For co-occurrence clustering, repertoires with fewer than 30,000 or more than 120,000 public chains were excluded, along with about five repertoires with anomalous nucleotide sharing. TCRdb stores this immuneACCESS table with in-frame sequences only. Part of the clones is absent; in the studies checked, under half of the shortfall reflects unresolved V genes, and no reason is known for the rest. The V and J calls and clone size are taken from that table; D and trimming were inferred from the DNA. The sample contains 150,000 to 200,000 clones, 70% to 85% of them found a single time. The ten largest clones represent 6.4% of the sample.

The cohort comprised 710 or so healthy bone marrow donors. At the time of sampling, every cohort member was nominally healthy, though immune exposures that went unrecorded were likely present. The donor was CMV seropositive and belonged to the group of 250 to 300 seropositive cohort members. Each donor provided a peripheral blood sample, and peripheral blood mononuclear cells were used for TCR beta sequencing. Genomic DNA was extracted from the blood cell samples with the Qiagen DNeasy Blood Extraction Kit. Regarding this clone: The antigen this receptor binds is unknown. Nothing much larger sits one base from this clone, and base qualities are not available.

Beyond this particular receptor, the publication reports: The sequencing pipeline was judged likely to have produced a cluster of highly shared sequence variants as a technical artifact. The presence/absence analyses assumed that sequencing depth was roughly uniform across donors, and that assumption may not be true. When HLA alleles, especially DR and DQ, strongly co-occurred, attributing TCR associations to individual alleles was difficult. Because HLA typing was unavailable for some donors at each locus, only the typed subset was used in association tests. Most TCR sequences were seen in very few donors, while some public TCRs were found in many individuals. A later genetic analysis associated a missense DCLRE1C variant with V-gene and J-gene trimming of TCR beta chains, and an independent cohort replicated the association. Compared with equally common non-associated chains, HLA-associated TCR beta chains in a later analysis were more clonally expanded and had lower generation probabilities. Roughly 17 rarely observed V segments, including chromosome 9 orphons, were excluded from the earlier analysis of several hundred of the donors because counts were too low. In a later analysis, around 17,000 TCR beta sequences were associated with specific HLA alleles at a false discovery rate of 0.05. Compared with the 666-donor mean, donors in an Asian-associated ancestry cluster had fewer N-insertions in productive TCRs, according to a later genetic analysis. The authors suggested that the approach could potentially be extended to other disease states and immunological phenotypes. Correlated functional status among segregating V segments might reflect linkage disequilibrium, but an unknown experimental factor could not be ruled out. In a later analysis, several top co-occurrence clusters were reported to appear linked to parvovirus B19, influenza, CMV and Epstein-Barr virus. A few of the identified cytomegalovirus-associated TCR beta chains were confirmed in vitro to be specific for cytomegalovirus antigens. A further reported finding was that TCR beta sequences accurately predicted the HLA-A and HLA-B alleles for most subjects in the first cohort. In a later analysis, the rate of TCR association differed among HLA loci, with DRB1 alleles having the most associated TCRs and HLA-C alleles having the fewest. The classifier was reported to diagnose cytomegalovirus status with high specificity and sensitivity in both the original and validation cohorts. In the study, 150 to 200 TCR beta chains were listed as associated with cytomegalovirus. The 87-base-pair reads could not distinguish some IMGT-functional V segments, including TRBV6-2 and TRBV6-3, so those segments were excluded. A later analysis found that most CMV-associated TCR beta chains appeared HLA-restricted, with HLA associations seemingly driven largely by CMV exposure. CMV serostatus was the only immune exposure information available for the cohort. The cohort was sequenced for TCR beta chains only, and without alpha or paired-chain data the features that could be detected were limited. In an earlier analysis of fewer than 750 of the donors, most TCR beta V segments were observed in productive rearrangements about 87% or about 30% of the time, broadly matching IMGT annotations.

The clonotype comes from a man aged 50-59 years in good health and CMV-seropositive. Here the chain combines TRBV2 and TRBJ2-3, and TRBD1 matches 10 of the central bases. The sequenced sample was PBMCs. The CDR3 is CASSGQGASDTQYF. The nucleotide sequence reads TGTGCCAGCAGTGGACAGGGGGCTTCAGATACGCAGTATTTT.